This TCR beta chain was profiled in a study of CDR3 diversity in severe acne. The CDR3 is 18 residues long. After removal of 9 bases from V and 7 bases from J, the junction contained 19 bases not matched to a gene. CDR1 SGHAT and CDR2 FQNNGV come from the germline V gene. MiXCR, run by TCRdb on the PCR reads, gives a single entry per CDR3 protein. The sample lists 89,000 or so distinct CDR3 sequences, about half occurring once. This sequence originates from a male donor in good health, serving as a control. Sequencing was done on a sample of blood. The chain is built from TRBV11-2 and TRBJ1-6, with 9 bases fitting TRBD1. The CDR3 is CASRPSGTGFVGNSPLHF. CDR3 DNA: TGTGCCAGTAGGCCGTCCGGGACAGGGTTTGTCGGCAATTCACCCCTCCACTTT.